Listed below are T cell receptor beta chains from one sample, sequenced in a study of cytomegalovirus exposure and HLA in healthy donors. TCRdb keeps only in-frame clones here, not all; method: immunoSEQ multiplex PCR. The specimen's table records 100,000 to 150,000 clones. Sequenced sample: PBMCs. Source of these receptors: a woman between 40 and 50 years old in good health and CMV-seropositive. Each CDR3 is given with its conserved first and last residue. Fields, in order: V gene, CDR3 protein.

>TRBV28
CASSTQGFYEQYF
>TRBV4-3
CASSQDPSGTYEQYF
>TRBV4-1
CASTRTSSTYNEQFF
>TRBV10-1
CASSETRGHTEAFF
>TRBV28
CASSRTSGRAELITDTQYF
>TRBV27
CASGETGSNQPQHF
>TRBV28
CASSLVGVRTDTQYF
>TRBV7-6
CASSFFPPGLAGGSNEQFF
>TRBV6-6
CASSKRLAEFTDTQYF
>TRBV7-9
CASSEWGRVTANEKLFF
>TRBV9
CASSVDGSTNTGELFF
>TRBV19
CASSIDQRQKNQPQHF
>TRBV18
CASSPTPGGGTTYNEQFF
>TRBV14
CASSQASGEQYF
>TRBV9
CASGGGGVPDTQYF
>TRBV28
CASSFQLAGAIDTQYF